These 14 T cell receptor beta chains were sequenced from one sample in a study of T cell responses to AZD1222 COVID-19 vaccine. Only in-frame clones appear in the TCRdb table, and some are missing; sequencing was by immunoSEQ multiplex PCR. In the table there are about 100,000 clones, about 89% of which are singletons. This specimen was peripheral blood, taken 28 days after the second AZD1222 dose. Receptors were obtained from an adult who received the AZD1222 COVID-19 vaccine.

V gene TRBV28 combines with J gene TRBJ1-2, with a weak D call TRBD1 (6 bases). V was shortened by 4 bases and J by 4 bases, with 13 bases between the two germline ends. The CDR3 has 14 amino acids. Germline V gives CDR1 MDHEN, CDR2 SYDVKM. The CDR3 region has the DNA TGTGCCAGCAGTTCTCTAGGGGGGGGCTATGGCTACACCTTC. This sequence encodes CASSSLGGGYGYTF.

The rearrangement links TRBV7-6 to TRBJ1-6; TRBD1 might be the D (5 bases). CDR1 and CDR2 (germline): SGHVS, FNYEAQ. Trimming pared 5 bases from V and 7 bases from J, leaving 9 bases between. This CDR3 spans 13 amino acids. The CDR3 region is CASSPGENSPLHF. CDR3 bases: TGTGCCAGCAGCCCGGGGGAGAATTCACCCCTCCACTTT.

V usage is TRBV30 and J usage is TRBJ2-3, with D possibly called TRBD1 or TRBD2 (5 bases each). The V gene lost 5 bases and the J gene lost 3 bases, with 15 bases spanning the gap. The CDR3 spans 14 residues. CDR1 and CDR2 (germline): GTSNPN, SVGIG (reference sequence). In DNA form, the CDR3 reads TGTGCCTGGTCGGGTGGGGGTGGTACAGATACGCAGTATTTT. Its protein product is CAWSGGGGTDTQYF.

This clone has only one observation. The CDR3, as DNA: TGTGCCAGCAGTTTATCCAACAGGTACTACGAGCAGTACTTC. Its translation: CASSLSNRYYEQYF. The chain links TRBV27 to TRBJ2-7; D perhaps matches TRBD1 (5 bases). The CDR3 covers 14 residues. Germline V gene lookup returns CDR1 MNHEY and CDR2 SMNVEV (reference sequence). Trimming left V 0 bases short and J 3 bases short, with 9 bases between.

This chain connects TRBV6-2 or TRBV6-3 to TRBJ1-5, with a tentative D call TRBD1 (5 bases). The germline CDR1 and CDR2 sequences are MNHEY and SVGEGT. The CDR3 spans 14 residues. V was cut by 5 bases and J by 9 bases, with 17 bases left in between. CDR3 sequence (DNA): TGTGCCAGCAGTCGCGGGACCGGCCTGGGGCCCCAGCATTTT. The encoded protein is CASSRGTGLGPQHF.

The chain employs TRBV6-5 and TRBJ1-4; TRBD1 matches at 9 bases. Germline V gene lookup returns CDR1 MNHEY and CDR2 SVGAGI. After removal of 10 bases from V and 8 bases from J, the junction contained 14 bases not matched to a gene. This CDR3 has 15 amino acids. The chain's CDR3 is CATRDREEREEKLFF. The CDR3 nucleotides read TGTGCCACACGGGACAGGGAAGAAAGAGAGGAAAAACTGTTTTTT.

This chain uses TRBV6-1 with TRBJ1-4; TRBD1 matches at 9 bases. Unmatched junction bases numbered 8, after V lost 1 base and J lost 8 bases. This CDR3 comprises 16 residues. Germline CDR1 MNHNS, CDR2 SASEGT. CDR3 nucleotide sequence: TGTGCCAGCAGTGAAGGGGGAACAGGGGGCGCAGAAAAACTGTTTTTT. This gives the protein CASSEGGTGGAEKLFF.

This rearrangement joins TRBV4-1 to TRBJ2-3; TRBD2 matches 8 bases. This CDR3 is built from 17 residues. CDR1 is MGHRA and CDR2 is YSYEKL in the germline V gene. Germline trimming cut 0 bases from V and 3 bases from J; bases unmatched to any gene: 8. CDR3 DNA: TGCGCCAGCAGCCAAGAGGTGCCTCGCGGGGGGACAGATACGCAGTATTTT. Translation gives CASSQEVPRGGTDTQYF.

The J gene is TRBJ2-5, the V gene TRBV7-9; 10 nucleotides align to TRBD1. Germline loops: CDR1 SEHNR, CDR2 FQNEAQ (reference sequence). This CDR3 has 17 amino acids. The junction had 11 bases not matched to a gene; V was cut back by 4 bases and J by 3 bases. CDR3 nucleotide sequence: TGTGCCAGCAGCTCGAGGGCCTCGGGACAGGGGAAAGAGACCCAGTACTTC. This gives the protein CASSSRASGQGKETQYF.

CDR3: CASSEPGLVGTQYF. CDR3 nucleotides: TGTGCCAGCAGTGAGCCGGGACTAGTAGGGACCCAGTACTTC. V and J are TRBV28 and TRBJ2-5; 8 nucleotides match TRBD2. This CDR3 spans 14 amino acids. Germline trimming cut 5 bases from V and 7 bases from J; bases unmatched to any gene: 9. CDR1 is MDHEN and CDR2 is SYDVKM in the germline V gene.

About this clone itself: Other DNA sequences in the sample encode the same CDR3. V gene TRBV5-1 combines with J gene TRBJ2-1, with D uncertain. This CDR3 has 11 residues. Germline V CDR1 and CDR2: SGHRS, YFSETQ. Trimming pared 2 bases from V and 6 bases from J, leaving 3 bases between. The CDR3 protein is CASSFSNEQFF. The CDR3 bases are TGCGCCAGCAGCTTCAGCAATGAGCAGTTCTTC.

This chain uses TRBV5-1 with TRBJ2-1; possibly TRBD2 for D (5 bases). CDR3 length: 16 amino acids. Germline-derived CDR1 and CDR2 are SGHRS and YFSETQ. Between the trimmed V and J ends, which lost 0 bases and 0 bases, there was a span of 10 bases. CDR3 sequence reads: CASSLEAASSYNEQFF. In nucleotides, the CDR3 is TGCGCCAGCAGCTTGGAAGCGGCGAGCTCCTACAATGAGCAGTTCTTC.

A single count supports this clone. The chain couples TRBV12-3 or TRBV12-4 to TRBJ1-2, with D unclear. The CDR3 consists of 12 residues. Trimming left V 3 bases short and J 7 bases short, with 9 bases between. The CDR3 region has the DNA TGTGCCAGCAGTTTTGGCCCTAGTGGCTACACCTTC. As protein: CASSFGPSGYTF.

The chain employs TRBV19 and TRBJ1-2, with TRBD1 as a possible D gene (5 bases). The CDR3 totals 13 residues. V was pared by 10 bases and J by 4 bases, with 16 bases between. The germline CDR1 and CDR2 sequences are LNHDA and SQIVND (reference sequence). CDR3 sequence reads: CATSGTAPYGYTF. CDR3 nucleotide sequence: TGTGCCACCTCAGGGACGGCCCCCTATGGCTACACCTTC. Full variable domain (outside the CDR3, taken from reference TRBV19 and TRBJ1-2): DGGITQSPKYLFRKEGQNVTLSCEQNLNHDAMYWYRQDPGQGLRLIYYSQIVNDFQKGDIAEGYSVSREKKESFPLTVTSAQKNPTAFYLCATSGTAPYGYTFGSGTRLTVV.